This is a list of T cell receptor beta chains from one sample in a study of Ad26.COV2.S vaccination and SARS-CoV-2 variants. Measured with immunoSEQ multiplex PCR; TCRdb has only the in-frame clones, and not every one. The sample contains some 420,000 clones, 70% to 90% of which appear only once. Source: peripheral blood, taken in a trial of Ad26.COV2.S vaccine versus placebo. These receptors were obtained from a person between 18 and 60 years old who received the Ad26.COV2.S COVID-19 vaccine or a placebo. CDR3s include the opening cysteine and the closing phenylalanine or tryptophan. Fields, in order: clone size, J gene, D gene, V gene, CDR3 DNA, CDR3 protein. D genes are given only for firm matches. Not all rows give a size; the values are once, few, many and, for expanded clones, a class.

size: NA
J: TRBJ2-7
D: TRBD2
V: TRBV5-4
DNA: TGTGCCAGCAGCTTGGGCGGGGGGGCAACCTACGAGCAGTACTTC
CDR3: CASSLGGGATYEQYF

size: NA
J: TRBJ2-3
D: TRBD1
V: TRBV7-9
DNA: TGTGCCAGCAGCTCCAGGACAGGGGGCGTTTCAGATACGCAGTATTTT
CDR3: CASSSRTGGVSDTQYF

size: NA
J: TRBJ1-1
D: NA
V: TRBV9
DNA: TGTGCCAGCAGCGTAGCACATACGACTGAAGCTTTCTTT
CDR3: CASSVAHTTEAFF

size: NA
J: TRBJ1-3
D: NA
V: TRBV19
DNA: TGTGCCAGTAGTATCCAGGGAGGAAACACCATATATTTT
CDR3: CASSIQGGNTIYF

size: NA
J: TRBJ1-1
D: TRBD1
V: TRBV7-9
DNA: TGTGCCAGCAGCTTACGGACAGGCCGAGATTCCACTGAAGCTTTCTTT
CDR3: CASSLRTGRDSTEAFF

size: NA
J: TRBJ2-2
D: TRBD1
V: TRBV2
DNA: TGTGCCAGCAGTGAAGCGGGAAAATCGGGACAGGCCCGAGGCGGGGAGCTGTTTTTT
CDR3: CASSEAGKSGQARGGELFF

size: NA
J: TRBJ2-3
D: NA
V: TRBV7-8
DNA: TGTGCCAGCAGCCCCAGTGGGTCGGGCACAGATACGCAGTATTTT
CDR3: CASSPSGSGTDTQYF

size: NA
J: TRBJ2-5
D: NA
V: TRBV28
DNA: TGTGCCAGCAGTTTGAGCATCAGGGTCCAAGAGACCCAGTACTTC
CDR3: CASSLSIRVQETQYF

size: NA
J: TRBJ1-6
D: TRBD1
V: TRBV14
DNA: TGTGCCAGCAGCCGTGTACCGGGACAGTATAATTCACCCCTCCACTTT
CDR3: CASSRVPGQYNSPLHF

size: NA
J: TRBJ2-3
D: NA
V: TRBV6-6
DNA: TGTGCCAGCAGTCCGCCGGGCAGGAGCACAGATACGCAGTATTTT
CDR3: CASSPPGRSTDTQYF

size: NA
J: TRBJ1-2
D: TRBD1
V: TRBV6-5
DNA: TGTGCCAGCACGAGGACAGGGGGCGGAGGCTATGGCTACACCTTC
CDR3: CASTRTGGGGYGYTF

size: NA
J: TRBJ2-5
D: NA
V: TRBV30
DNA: TGTGCCTGGAGTGTACTTGGAGGCGCCCAAGAGACCCAGTACTTC
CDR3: CAWSVLGGAQETQYF

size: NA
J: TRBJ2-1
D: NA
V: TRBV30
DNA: TGTGCCTGGAGTGTACTCAGCGGCAGATACAATGAGCAGTTCTTC
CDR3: CAWSVLSGRYNEQFF

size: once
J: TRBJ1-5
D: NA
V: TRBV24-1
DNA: TGTGCCACCAGTGACCCGGATCAGCCCCAGCATTTT
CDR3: CATSDPDQPQHF

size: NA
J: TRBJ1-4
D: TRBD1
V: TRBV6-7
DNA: TGTGCCAGCAGTTACTTTCGACAGGGGTGGGAAAAACTGTTTTTT
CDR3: CASSYFRQGWEKLFF